This T cell receptor beta chain is drawn from a study of T-cell memory formation after mild COVID-19. From germline, CDR1 is SNHLY and CDR2 FYNNEI. V shed 5 bases and J shed 8 bases, with 11 bases lying between them. The length of the CDR3 is 12 residues. TCRdb processed the 5' RACE reads anew with MiXCR; each CDR3 protein has one entry. Seen here are about 180,000 distinct CDR3 sequences, approximately 16% observed once, and the top ten hold approximately 2%. This clonotype was counted between two and nine times. The J gene is TRBJ2-3, the V gene TRBV2, with D possibly TRBD2 on 6 matching bases. Material for sequencing was PBMCs or a T cell subset sorted from them (not recorded which). This sequence originates from an adult woman who had mild COVID-19 (a few samples of this study predate the infection). Cell type and time point are not known. CDR3 DNA: TGTGCCAGCAGTTCGGAGGGGATTACGCAGTATTTT. Translating it yields CASSSEGITQYF.